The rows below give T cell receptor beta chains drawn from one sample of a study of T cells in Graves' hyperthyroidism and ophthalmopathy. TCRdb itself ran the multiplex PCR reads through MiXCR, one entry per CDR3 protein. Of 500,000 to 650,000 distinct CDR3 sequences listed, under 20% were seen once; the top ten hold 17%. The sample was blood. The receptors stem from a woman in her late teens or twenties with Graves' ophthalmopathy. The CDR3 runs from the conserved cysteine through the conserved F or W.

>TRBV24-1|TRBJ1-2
CATSGGYRNYGYTF
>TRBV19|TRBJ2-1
CASSGGNEQFF
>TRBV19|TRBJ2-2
CASSMGTRELFF
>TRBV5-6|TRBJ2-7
CASSYGQTYEQYF
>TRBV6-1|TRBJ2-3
CASSAREQGAADTQYF
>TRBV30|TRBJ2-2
CAWSADRIANTGELFF
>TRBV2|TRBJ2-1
CASKGNLAGGPSEQFF
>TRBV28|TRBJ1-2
CARSFILKGLIYGYTF
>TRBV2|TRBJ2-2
CASQAGTSNTGELFF
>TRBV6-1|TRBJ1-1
CASSHRQGVNTEAFF
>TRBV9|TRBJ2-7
CASSGNPVDREPYEQYF